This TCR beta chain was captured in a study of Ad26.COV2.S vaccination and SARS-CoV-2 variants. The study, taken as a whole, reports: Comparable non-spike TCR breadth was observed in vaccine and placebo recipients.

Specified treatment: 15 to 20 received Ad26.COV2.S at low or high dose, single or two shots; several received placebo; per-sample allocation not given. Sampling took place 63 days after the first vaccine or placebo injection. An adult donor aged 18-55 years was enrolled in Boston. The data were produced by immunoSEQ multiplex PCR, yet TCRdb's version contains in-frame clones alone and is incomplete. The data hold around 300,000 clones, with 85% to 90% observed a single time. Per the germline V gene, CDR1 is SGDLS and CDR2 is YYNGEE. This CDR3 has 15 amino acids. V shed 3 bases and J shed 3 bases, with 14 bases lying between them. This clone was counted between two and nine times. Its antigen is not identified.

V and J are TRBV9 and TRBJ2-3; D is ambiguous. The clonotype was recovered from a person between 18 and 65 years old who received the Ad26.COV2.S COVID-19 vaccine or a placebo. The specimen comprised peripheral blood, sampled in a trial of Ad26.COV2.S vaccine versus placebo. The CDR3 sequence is CASSAAPTATDTQYF. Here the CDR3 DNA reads TGTGCCAGCAGCGCCGCCCCCACCGCGACAGATACGCAGTATTTT.